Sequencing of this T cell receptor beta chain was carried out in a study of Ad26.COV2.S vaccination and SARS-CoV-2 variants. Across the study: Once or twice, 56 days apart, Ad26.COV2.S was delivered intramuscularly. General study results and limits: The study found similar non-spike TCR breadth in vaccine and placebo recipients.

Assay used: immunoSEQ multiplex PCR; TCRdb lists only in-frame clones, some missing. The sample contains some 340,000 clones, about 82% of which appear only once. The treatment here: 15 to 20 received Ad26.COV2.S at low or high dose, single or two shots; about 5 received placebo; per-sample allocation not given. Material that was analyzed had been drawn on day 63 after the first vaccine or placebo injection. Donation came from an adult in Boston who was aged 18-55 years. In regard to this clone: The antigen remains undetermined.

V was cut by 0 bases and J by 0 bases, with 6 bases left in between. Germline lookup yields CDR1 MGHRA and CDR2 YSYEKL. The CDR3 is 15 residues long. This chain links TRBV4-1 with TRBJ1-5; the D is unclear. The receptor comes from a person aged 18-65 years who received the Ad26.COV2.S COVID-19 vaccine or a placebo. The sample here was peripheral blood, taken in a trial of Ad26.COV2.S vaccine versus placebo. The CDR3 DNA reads TGCGCCAGCAGCCAAGAGGGAGATAGCAATCAGCCCCAGCATTTT. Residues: CASSQEGDSNQPQHF.